Listed below are T cell receptor beta chains from one sample, sequenced in a study of T-cell memory formation after mild COVID-19. TCRdb used MiXCR to reprocess the 5' RACE reads, holding one entry per CDR3 protein. The sample consists of about 470,000 distinct CDR3 sequences, 18% of them appearing once. Sequencing was carried out using PBMCs or a T cell subset sorted from them (not recorded which). These receptors were collected from an adult woman who had mild COVID-19 (a few samples of this study predate the infection). Cell type and time point are not known. Both conserved end residues are part of each CDR3. D genes are given only for firm matches. Size values are once, few and many counts, or a class for expanded clones, and some rows have none.

d_gene,abundance,j_gene,v_gene,CDR3aa,CDR3nt
TRBD2,NA,TRBJ2-7,TRBV6-5,CASSYASGSYEQYF,TGTGCCAGCAGTTATGCTAGCGGGAGCTACGAGCAGTACTTC
NA,NA,TRBJ2-4,TRBV2,CASNRRVVDIQYF,TGTGCCAGCAATCGTAGGGTGGTAGACATTCAGTACTTC
NA,few,TRBJ2-6,TRBV24-1,CATSDQVLSSGANVLTF,TGTGCCACCAGTGATCAGGTCCTAAGCTCTGGGGCCAACGTCCTGACTTTC
TRBD1,NA,TRBJ1-2,TRBV7-9,CASSTQDRRGAYGYTF,TGTGCCAGCAGCACCCAGGACAGGCGAGGTGCGTATGGCTACACCTTC
NA,NA,TRBJ1-4,TRBV6-6,CASTDLEKLFF,TGTGCCAGCACCGACCTTGAAAAACTGTTTTTT
NA,few,TRBJ1-1,TRBV7-2,CASSLFITTVYGTEAFF,TGTGCCAGCAGCCTATTCATAACCACGGTTTATGGCACTGAAGCTTTCTTT
TRBD2,few,TRBJ2-1,TRBV4-1,CASSPLGSGGAGYNEQFF,TGCGCCAGCAGCCCTCTTGGGAGCGGGGGGGCTGGATACAATGAGCAGTTCTTC
NA,few,TRBJ1-2,TRBV13,CASSRGRTNYGYTF,TGTGCCAGCAGCCGGGGCCGTACTAACTATGGCTACACCTTC
NA,few,TRBJ1-2,TRBV6-5,CASSYFEGRNYGYTF,TGTGCCAGCAGTTACTTTGAGGGCCGTAACTATGGCTACACCTTC
NA,NA,TRBJ2-7,TRBV10-3,CAISESEQVHYEQYF,TGTGCCATCAGTGAGTCGGAACAAGTCCATTACGAGCAGTACTTC
TRBD2,NA,TRBJ2-1,TRBV7-8,CASSLDRGGGAGNEQFF,TGTGCCAGCAGCTTAGATCGAGGCGGGGGGGCCGGCAATGAGCAGTTCTTC
NA,NA,TRBJ1-1,TRBV18,CASSPDRTNTEAFF,TGTGCCAGCTCACCAGACAGGACGAACACTGAAGCTTTCTTT
NA,NA,TRBJ2-2,TRBV7-8,CASSRLHGGELFF,TGTGCCAGCAGCCGATTACATGGCGGGGAGCTGTTTTTT
NA,few,TRBJ1-2,TRBV19,CASKRGDTYYGYTF,TGTGCCAGTAAGAGGGGTGACACCTACTATGGCTACACCTTC
TRBD2,NA,TRBJ2-1,TRBV4-3,CASSQDRSGGYNEQFF,TGCGCCAGCAGCCAAGATAGGAGCGGGGGTTACAATGAGCAGTTCTTC
TRBD1,few,TRBJ1-2,TRBV6-6,CASRNGQGIDYGYTF,TGTGCCAGCAGAAATGGACAGGGAATCGACTATGGCTACACCTTC
NA,NA,TRBJ1-5,TRBV10-3,CAISPTGGNQPQHF,TGTGCCATCAGCCCAACAGGAGGCAATCAGCCCCAGCATTTT
NA,NA,TRBJ1-1,TRBV12-3/TRBV12-4,CASSFPEDRTLGAFF,TGTGCCAGCAGTTTCCCCGAAGACAGGACCCTGGGGGCTTTCTTT
NA,NA,TRBJ2-1,TRBV14,CASSQSRLDEQFF,TGTGCCAGCAGCCAAAGCAGACTAGATGAGCAGTTCTTC
TRBD2,NA,TRBJ2-1,TRBV11-2,CASSLFSRWTSGNRFF,TGTGCCAGCAGCTTATTTTCTCGATGGACTAGCGGTAACCGGTTCTTC
NA,NA,TRBJ2-5,TRBV5-1,CASSSGVSGETQYF,TGCGCCAGCAGCTCGGGGGTTTCGGGAGAGACCCAGTACTTC
TRBD1,NA,TRBJ1-2,TRBV2,CASTKRQGARGYTF,TGTGCCAGCACCAAAAGACAGGGGGCGCGCGGCTACACCTTC
NA,few,TRBJ1-2,TRBV6-5,CASSYTNNYRTVRDYGYTF,TGTGCCAGCAGTTACACCAACAACTATAGGACAGTGAGGGACTATGGCTACACCTTC
TRBD1,NA,TRBJ2-3,TRBV18,CASSTRTGEYTDTQYF,TGTGCCAGCTCAACACGGACAGGCGAGTATACAGATACGCAGTATTTT
TRBD2,few,TRBJ2-5,TRBV5-6,CASSSAGTRLYQETQYF,TGTGCCAGCAGCTCAGCCGGGACTAGATTATACCAAGAGACCCAGTACTTC